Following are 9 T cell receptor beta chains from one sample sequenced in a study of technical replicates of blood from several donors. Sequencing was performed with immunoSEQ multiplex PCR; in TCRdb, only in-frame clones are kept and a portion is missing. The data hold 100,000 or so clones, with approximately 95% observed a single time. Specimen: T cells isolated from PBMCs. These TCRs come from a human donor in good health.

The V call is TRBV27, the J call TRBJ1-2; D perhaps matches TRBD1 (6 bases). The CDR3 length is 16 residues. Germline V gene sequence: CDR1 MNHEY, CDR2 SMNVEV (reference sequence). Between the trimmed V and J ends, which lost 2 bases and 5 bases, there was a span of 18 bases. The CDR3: CASSLGSTGFPYGYTF. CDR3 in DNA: TGTGCCAGCAGTTTAGGGTCGACAGGATTTCCTTATGGCTACACCTTC.

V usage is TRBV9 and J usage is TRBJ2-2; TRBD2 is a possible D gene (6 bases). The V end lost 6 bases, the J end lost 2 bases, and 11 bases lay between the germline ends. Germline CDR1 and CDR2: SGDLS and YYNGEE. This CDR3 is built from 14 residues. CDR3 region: CASTSGANTGELFF. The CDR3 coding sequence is TGTGCCAGCACTTCGGGAGCAAACACCGGGGAGCTGTTTTTT.

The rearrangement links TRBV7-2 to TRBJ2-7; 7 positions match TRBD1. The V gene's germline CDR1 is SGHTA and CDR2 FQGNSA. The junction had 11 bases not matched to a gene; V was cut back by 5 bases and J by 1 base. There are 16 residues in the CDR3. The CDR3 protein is CASSIRDSSFSYEQYF. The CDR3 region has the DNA TGTGCCAGCAGCATCCGGGACAGTTCCTTTTCCTACGAGCAGTACTTC.

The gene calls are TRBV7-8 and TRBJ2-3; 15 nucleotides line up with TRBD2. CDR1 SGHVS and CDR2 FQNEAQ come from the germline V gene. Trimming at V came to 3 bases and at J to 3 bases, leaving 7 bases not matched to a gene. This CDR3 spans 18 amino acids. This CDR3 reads CASSFWTSGRAMTDTQYF. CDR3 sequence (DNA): TGTGCCAGCAGCTTCTGGACTAGCGGGAGGGCCATGACAGATACGCAGTATTTT.

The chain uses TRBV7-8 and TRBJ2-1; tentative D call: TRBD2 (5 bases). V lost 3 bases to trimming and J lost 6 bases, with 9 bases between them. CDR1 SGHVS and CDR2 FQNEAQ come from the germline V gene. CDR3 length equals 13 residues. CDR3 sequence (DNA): TGTGCCAGCAGCTTCGCGGGCCTCAATGAGCAGTTCTTC. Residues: CASSFAGLNEQFF.

The CDR3 nucleotides read TGTGCCAGCAGCTTGACAGGGCAGGGCGAAAAACTGTTTTTT. It encodes CASSLTGQGEKLFF. The gene calls are TRBV7-9 and TRBJ1-4; TRBD1 matches at 7 bases. CDR3 size: 14 residues. V shed 3 bases and J 8 bases; nucleotides not matched to a gene: 6. The germline CDR1 and CDR2 sequences are SEHNR and FQNEAQ (reference sequence).

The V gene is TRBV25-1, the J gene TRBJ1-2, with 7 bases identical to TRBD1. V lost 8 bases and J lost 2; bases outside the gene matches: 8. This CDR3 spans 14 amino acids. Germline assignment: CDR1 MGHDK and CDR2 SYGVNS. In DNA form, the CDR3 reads TGTGCCAGCTCGGGTCTGGACAGGAACTATGGCTACACCTTC. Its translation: CASSGLDRNYGYTF.

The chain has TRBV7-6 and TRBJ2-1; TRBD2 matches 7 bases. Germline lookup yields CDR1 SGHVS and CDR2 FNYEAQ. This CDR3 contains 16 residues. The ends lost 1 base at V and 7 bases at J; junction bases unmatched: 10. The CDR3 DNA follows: TGTGCCAGCAGCTTAGAGAGAGCGGGCGGGAGAAATGAGCAGTTCTTC. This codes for CASSLERAGGRNEQFF.

As DNA, the CDR3 is TGTGCCAGCAGTGTGGAGAGCTCTGGAAACACCATATATTTT. This codes for CASSVESSGNTIYF. The chain links TRBV25-1 to TRBJ1-3; D is unresolved. CDR3 length: 14 residues. The germline gives CDR1 MGHDK, CDR2 SYGVNS. Trimming removed 4 bases at V and 0 bases at J, with 7 bases between.